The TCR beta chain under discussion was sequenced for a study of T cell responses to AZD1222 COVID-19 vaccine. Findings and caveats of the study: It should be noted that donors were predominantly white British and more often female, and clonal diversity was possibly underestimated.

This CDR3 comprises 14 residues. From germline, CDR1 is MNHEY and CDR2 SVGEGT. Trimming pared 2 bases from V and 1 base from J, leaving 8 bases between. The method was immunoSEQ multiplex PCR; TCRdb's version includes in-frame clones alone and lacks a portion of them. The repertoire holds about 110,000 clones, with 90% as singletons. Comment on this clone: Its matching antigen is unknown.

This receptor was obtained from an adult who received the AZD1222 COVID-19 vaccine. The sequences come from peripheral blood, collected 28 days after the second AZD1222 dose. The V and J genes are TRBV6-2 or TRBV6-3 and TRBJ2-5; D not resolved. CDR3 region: CASSYIGFQETQYF. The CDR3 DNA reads TGTGCCAGCAGTTACATTGGGTTCCAAGAGACCCAGTACTTC.